This paragraph covers one TCR beta chain sequence. Its specificity is unknown. The data belong to a study of cytomegalovirus exposure and HLA in healthy donors. Study-level points and caveats: It was fewer than 200 TCR beta chains that were listed as cytomegalovirus-associated. A likely sequencing artifact accounted for one observed cluster of highly shared sequence variants.

The CDR3 contains 16 residues. Germline V CDR1 and CDR2: KGHSH, LQKENI. V was shortened by 1 base and J by 4 bases, with 14 bases between the two germline ends. The PCR used 60 Vbeta and 13 Jbeta primers. Assay: immunoSEQ multiplex PCR; the TCRdb copy retains only in-frame clones and omits some. Among about 150,000 clones listed, approximately 81% were seen once. The sequenced sample consisted of PBMCs. J is TRBJ1-3 and V is TRBV18; D is possibly TRBD1 (6 bases). The clonotype comes from a man aged 45-60 years in good health and CMV-seropositive. The CDR3 coding sequence is TGTGCCAGCTCACCACGGACCGGGACACTCGGAAACACCATATATTTT. Encoded protein: CASSPRTGTLGNTIYF.